What follows are 5 T cell receptor beta chains derived from one specimen sequenced in a study of CD8 T cells in ankylosing spondylitis. TCRdb re-called the 5' RACE reads through MiXCR, storing one row per CDR3 protein. The table records 350,000 to 550,000 distinct CDR3 sequences, roughly 26% of them present only once. Their antigens remain unidentified. Whole-study findings and limits: Fewer than ten highly homologous variants made up a TCR beta motif that seemed to typify ankylosing spondylitis blood.

Sample: blood, either unsorted or a sorted T cell fraction (not recorded which). These receptors were taken from a male donor with ankylosing spondylitis.

The V call is TRBV5-1, the J call TRBJ1-1, with D perhaps TRBD1 (5 bases). Per the germline V gene, CDR1 is SGHRS and CDR2 is YFSETQ. There are 14 residues in the CDR3. V lost 4 bases and J lost 1, with 11 bases in between. This chain's CDR3 is CASSKDTSNTEAFF. The CDR3 DNA is TGCGCCAGCAGCAAGGACACTTCGAACACTGAAGCTTTCTTT.

The V call is TRBV20-1, the J call TRBJ2-5; D perhaps matches TRBD1 (6 bases). Germline values: CDR1 DFQATT, CDR2 SNEGSKA (reference sequence). The CDR3 spans 13 residues. Trimming removed 3 bases at V and 0 bases at J, with 8 bases between. CDR3 nucleotides: TGCAGTGCTAGGAGGGACAACCAAGAGACCCAGTACTTC. This sequence encodes CSARRDNQETQYF.

This clonotype was observed a few times. The chain is built from TRBV6-1 and TRBJ1-3; weak D call: TRBD1 (6 bases). The CDR3 runs to 14 residues. Trimming removed 9 bases from V and 2 bases from J, with 14 bases in between. The germline V gene has CDR1 MNHNS and CDR2 SASEGT. The CDR3: CARTRDTPGNTIYF. The CDR3 coding sequence is TGTGCCAGAACTCGGGACACCCCTGGAAACACCATATATTTT.

This clonotype showed up just a few times. The chain recombines TRBV5-1 with TRBJ2-7, with 8 bases aligning to TRBD2. Unmatched junction bases numbered 6, after V lost 4 bases and J lost 0 bases. Germline loops: CDR1 SGHRS, CDR2 YFSETQ. The CDR3 extends over 15 amino acids. CDR3 residues: CASSLSGTGSYEQYF. The CDR3 DNA reads TGCGCCAGCAGCCTTAGCGGGACTGGCTCCTACGAGCAGTACTTC.

This clonotype appeared a few times. The rearrangement uses TRBV5-1 and TRBJ2-3; possibly TRBD1 for D (5 bases). Germline V gene sequence: CDR1 SGHRS, CDR2 YFSETQ. Trimming shortened V by 1 base and J by 8 bases, and 11 bases separated the two germline ends. The CDR3 runs to 13 residues. The CDR3 nucleotides are TGCGCCAGCAGCTTGCGGCAGGGCAGTACGCAGTATTTT. Protein: CASSLRQGSTQYF.